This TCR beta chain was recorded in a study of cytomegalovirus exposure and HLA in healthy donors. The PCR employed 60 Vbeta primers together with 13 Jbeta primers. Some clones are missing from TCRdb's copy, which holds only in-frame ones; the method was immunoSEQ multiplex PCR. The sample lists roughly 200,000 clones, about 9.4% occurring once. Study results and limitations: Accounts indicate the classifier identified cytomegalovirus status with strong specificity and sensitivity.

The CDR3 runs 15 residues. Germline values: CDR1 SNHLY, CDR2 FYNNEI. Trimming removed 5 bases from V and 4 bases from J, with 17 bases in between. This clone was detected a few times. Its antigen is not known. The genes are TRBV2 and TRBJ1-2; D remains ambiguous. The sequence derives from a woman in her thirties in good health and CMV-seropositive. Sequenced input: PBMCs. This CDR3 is CASSPQSKPSYGYTF. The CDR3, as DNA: TGTGCCAGCAGTCCCCAAAGTAAACCCAGCTATGGCTACACCTTC. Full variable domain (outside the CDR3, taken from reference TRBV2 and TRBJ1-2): EPEVTQTPSHQVTQMGQEVILRCVPISNHLYFYWYRQILGQKVEFLVSFYNNEISEKSEIFDDQFSVERPDGSNFTLKIRSTKLEDSAMYFCASSPQSKPSYGYTFGSGTRLTVV.